Sequencing of this TCR beta chain was carried out in a study of blood T cell repertoires in COVID-19. Study summary: Researchers got acute and convalescent COVID-19 samples from the United States, Italy and Spain. PBMCs, B-cell-depleted T cells, or T cells provided the cDNA or gDNA that made up the material.

Only a few counts were recorded for this clone. Per the original methods: Quantification of nucleated cells was approximated via reference gene primer amplification. Assay: immunoSEQ multiplex PCR; the TCRdb copy retains only in-frame clones and omits some. V and J calls and clone size follow that table, whereas D and trimming were derived from the DNA. The table records some 190,000 clones, approximately 83% of them present only once. CDR1 SGHTA and CDR2 FQGNSA come from the germline V gene. The CDR3 totals 15 residues. Trimming removed 4 bases from V and 2 bases from J, with 13 bases in between. Sequencing input: peripheral blood. This clonotype was obtained from a human donor with active or convalescent COVID-19. The donor label of this sample is uncertain. The chain uses TRBV7-2 and TRBJ2-3, with D perhaps matching TRBD2 (5 bases). CDR3 in DNA: TGTGCCAGCAGCTCTGAGCGGCTAATCACAGATACGCAGTATTTT. Protein sequence: CASSSERLITDTQYF. Looking up the rest from reference TRBV7-2 and TRBJ2-3 gives the full variable domain: GAGVSQSPSNKVTEKGKDVELRCDPISGHTALYWYRQSLGQGLEFLIYFQGNSAPDKSGLPSDRFSAERTGGSVSTLTIQRTQQEDSAVYLCASSSERLITDTQYFGPGTRLTVL.